This entry describes one T cell receptor beta chain. What it binds is unknown. Focal radiation plus CTLA-4 blockade with ipilimumab was administered to patients who had chemo-refractory metastatic non-small-cell lung cancer. The sample belongs to a study of radiotherapy plus CTLA-4 blockade in lung cancer. Study findings and constraints: Interferon-beta and early blood T cell clone dynamics reportedly predicted response best.

Libraries were prepared by immunoSEQ multiplex PCR; TCRdb keeps only in-frame clonotypes and omits some of them. The data hold about 80,000 clones, with approximately 80% observed a single time. The CDR3 sequence is 11 residues long. CDR1 is SGHDT and CDR2 is YYEEEE in the germline V gene. V was trimmed by 3 bases and J by 5 bases, leaving 5 bases between them. The clonotype originates from a human donor with non-small cell lung cancer who had stable disease on radiotherapy plus ipilimumab. V usage is TRBV5-6 and J usage is TRBJ1-2; no definite D call. Sequencing was performed on peripheral blood, taken from a patient treated with radiotherapy plus ipilimumab. CDR3 region: CASSWTYGYTF. In nucleotides, the CDR3 is TGTGCCAGCAGCTGGACGTATGGCTACACCTTC.